This entry describes one TCR beta chain. One end of the junction fails to match germline, which may point to a read error. The CDR3 has 15 residues. Germline V CDR1 and CDR2: MNHNS, SASEGT. The researchers produced TCR beta cDNA from approximately 460 ng total RNA with a constant-region primer. For TCR beta, libraries were produced by three nested multiplex PCR rounds using slightly modified ARM-PCR. Primers for the first two PCR rounds were TRBV1-TRBV30 forward primers and a C-beta reverse primer (roughly 9 cycles per round). TCRdb reprocessed the multiplex PCR reads via MiXCR and lists one record per CDR3 protein. The sample consists of around 50,000 distinct CDR3 sequences, about 68% of them appearing once. These data originate in a study of tumor-infiltrating lymphocytes in primary liver carcinoma. The tissue used was unsorted bulk material of roughly 17-32 mg. RNA and DNA were co-extracted from it with the AllPrep DNA/RNA mini kit. Patients diagnosed with primary liver carcinoma received treatment through surgical resection.

The chain has TRBV6-1 and TRBJ2-3; D remains unclear. The sequenced sample consisted of liver tumor tissue from sampling region 3. As for subset: tumor region T3, left-lateral pole. This clonotype originated in a middle-aged man with primary liver carcinoma and hepatitis B virus infection. CDR3 protein: CANSDRHEAADTQYF. The CDR3 DNA sequence: TGTGCCAACAGTGACCGACATGAAGCCGCAGATACGCAGTATTTT.